Ten or more counts support the clone carrying this T cell receptor beta chain. Its matching antigen is unknown. This specimen comes from a study of neurological immune-mediated disorders. The study, taken as a whole, reports: The expanded clones of different subjects shared no CDR3 amino acid sequences (suggesting private repertoires in all groups).

CDR1 and CDR2 (germline): SQVTM, ANQGSEA. With V trimmed by 3 bases and J by 2 bases, 3 bases remained unmatched. This CDR3 contains 13 residues. The authors made cDNA by 5'RACE with 10-nucleotide random UMIs. Each CDR3 protein is one row after TCRdb ran MiXCR on the 5' RACE reads. Of tens of thousands of distinct CDR3 sequences listed, 13% to 15% were seen once; the top ten hold roughly a quarter. This chain links TRBV29-1 with TRBJ2-5, with 7 bases fitting TRBD1. Sample: PBMCs. The source is a woman in her 50s with HTLV-1-associated myelopathy (HAM/TSP). CDR3 protein: CSVEGQRQETQYF. The CDR3 DNA follows: TGCAGCGTTGAGGGACAGCGACAAGAGACCCAGTACTTC.